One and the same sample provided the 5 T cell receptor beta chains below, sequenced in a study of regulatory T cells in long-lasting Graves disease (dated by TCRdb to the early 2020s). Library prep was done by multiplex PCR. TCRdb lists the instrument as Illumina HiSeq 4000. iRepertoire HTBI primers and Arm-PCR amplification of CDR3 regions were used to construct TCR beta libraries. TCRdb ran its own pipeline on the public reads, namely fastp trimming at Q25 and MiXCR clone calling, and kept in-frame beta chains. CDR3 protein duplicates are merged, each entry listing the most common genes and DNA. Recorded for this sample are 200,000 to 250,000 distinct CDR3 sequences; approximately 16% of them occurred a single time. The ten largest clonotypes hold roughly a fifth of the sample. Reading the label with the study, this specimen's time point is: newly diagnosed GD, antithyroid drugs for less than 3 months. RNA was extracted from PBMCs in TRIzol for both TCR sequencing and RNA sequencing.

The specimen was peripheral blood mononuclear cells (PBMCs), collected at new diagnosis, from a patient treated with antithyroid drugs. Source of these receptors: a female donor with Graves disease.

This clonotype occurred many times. CDR3 in DNA: TGTGCCAGCAGCGCAGCAATTACTCCTAGTAATTCACCCCTCCACTTT. It yields the protein CASSAAITPSNSPLHF. The gene calls are TRBV6-1 and TRBJ1-6; D unclear. The CDR3 covers 16 residues. Deletions cut 6 bases from V and 6 bases from J, with 18 bases between. Germline V gives CDR1 MNHNS, CDR2 SASEGT.

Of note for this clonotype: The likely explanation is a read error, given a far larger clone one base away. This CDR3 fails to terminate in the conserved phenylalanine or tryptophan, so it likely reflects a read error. The CDR3 sequence is CASSPPGLARDTQYL. DNA of the CDR3: TGTGCCAGCAGCCCACCGGGACTAGCACGAGATACGCAGTATCTT. This rearrangement joins TRBV12-3 or TRBV12-4 to TRBJ2-3, with 9 positions matching TRBD2. V lost 6 bases and J lost 5; bases outside the gene matches: 9. There are 15 residues in the CDR3.

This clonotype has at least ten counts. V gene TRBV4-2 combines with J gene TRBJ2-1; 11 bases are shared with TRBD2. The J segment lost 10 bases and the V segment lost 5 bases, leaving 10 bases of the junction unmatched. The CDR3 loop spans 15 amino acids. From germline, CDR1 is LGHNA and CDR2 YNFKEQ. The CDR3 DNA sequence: TGTGCCAGCAGCGGAAGTCTAGCGGGAGGAGACGAGCAGTTCTTC. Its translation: CASSGSLAGGDEQFF.

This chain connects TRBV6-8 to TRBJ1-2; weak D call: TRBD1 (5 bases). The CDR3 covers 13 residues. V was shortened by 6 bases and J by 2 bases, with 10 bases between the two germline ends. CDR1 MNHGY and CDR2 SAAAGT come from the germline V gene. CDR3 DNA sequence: TGTGCCAGCAGGACAGACGGGAACTATGGCTACACCTTC. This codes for CASRTDGNYGYTF.

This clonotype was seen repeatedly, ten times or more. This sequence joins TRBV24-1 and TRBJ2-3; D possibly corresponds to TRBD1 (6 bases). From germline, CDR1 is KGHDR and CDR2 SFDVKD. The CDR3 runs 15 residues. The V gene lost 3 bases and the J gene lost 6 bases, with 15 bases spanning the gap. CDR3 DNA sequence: TGTGCCACCAGTGATCCAGATCGACAGGCCGATACGCAGTATTTT. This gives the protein CATSDPDRQADTQYF.